This T cell receptor (beta chain) was sequenced in a study of shared clonotypes between healthy human individuals (dated by TCRdb to the early 2020s). In terms of the full investigation: A couple of women and three men aged 18 to 49 years were included in the cohort. To estimate repertoire size and how much clonotype sharing occurs between individuals, the study deeply sequenced the blood TCR repertoires of five healthy adults. Per donor, leukapheresis produced somewhere between about 0.85 and 10 billion PBMCs. To increase sequencing depth and limit assay-specific biases, different laboratories used diverse techniques to prepare libraries and sequence TCR repertoires. Per donor, three plates each were used for CD4 naive and CD4 memory, two for CD8 naive, and one for CD8 memory. Beyond this particular receptor, the publication reports: Sampling was limited to blood, and TCR repertoires in tissue likely differ from TCR repertoires in blood. Rarefaction of sorted-subset datasets indicated incomplete sequencing despite the large sequencing depth. The genetic and exposure-history diversity represented was limited by the small number of donors. Based on pairwise subsampling, the degree of clonotype sharing among donors was expected to be affected by sequencing depth. Larger estimated clonotype richness was generally found for naive subsets than for memory subsets. Sharing across several donors was observed for about 5% of naive CD4, 3.5% of naive CD8, 2% to 2.5% of memory CD4, and about 0.38% of memory CD8 clonotypes. Compared with non-shared clonotypes, the clonotypes found in all four sorted-subset donors had higher generation probabilities.

From V the trimming removes 4 bases and from J it removes 6 bases, while the gene matches leave 6 bases of the junction unaccounted for. CDR1 and CDR2 were assigned from the germline V gene (reference sequence) as SGHAT and FQDESV. The CDR3 goes from the cysteine to the phenylalanine over 14 residues. The CDR3 DNA has 42 bases and is translated from base 1. Using the deep immunoSEQ assay, TCR CDR3 regions were amplified from genomic DNA by multiplex PCR. Extracted genomic DNA from each cell subset was distributed evenly across all wells of several immunoSEQ 96-well plates, and each plate was treated as a replicate. For sorted subsets, each replicate PCR was loaded with around 200 ng genomic DNA, equivalent to about 33,000 T cell genomes. Purified libraries were measured with a Qubit 3.0 fluorometer, size-checked on a Bioanalyzer 2100, and measured again with the KAPA Library Quantification kit. Each immunoSEQ 96-well plate was sequenced on its own single-read 150-cycle Illumina NextSeq 550 flow cell. In the original analysis: Because the immunoSEQ output held only junctional sequences and lacked quality scores, the filtering could not match the filtering applied to full-length reads. To assign V/J genes and CDR3, sequences were annotated using PyIR, a Python wrapper for IgBLAST v1.9, with IMGT germline references. Reads were filtered out if the reads had weak V/J assignments (E-value above 1e-6), no CDR3, stop codons, out-of-frame junctions, or ambiguous translated residues. V3J clonotypes were defined by identical inferred V gene, J gene, and CDR3 amino acid sequence. Percentage overlap between repertoires was computed as shared unique clonotypes divided by the size of the smaller repertoire. Richness of each repertoire was evaluated using RTK rarefaction, the Chao1 estimator, and Recon v2.1 estimates of unobserved clonotypes. OLGA was used to compute generation probabilities for all TCRbeta clonotypes that the gDNA method yielded from a few donors. The table comes from immuneACCESS by way of TCRdb, which keeps in-frame sequences with V and J called. Part of the clones is missing from these tables; in studies checked, under half for an unresolved V gene and the rest for unknown reasons. V and J calls plus clone size are reproduced from that table; the DNA served to infer D and trimming. For this sample there are 600,000 to 750,000 clones; less than 95% appear just once. About 34% of the sample rests with the top ten.

On this clone itself: Its antigen has not been determined. There are no base qualities to consult, and no much larger clone falls within one base.

Donors were healthy HIV-negative adults with no recently reported acute infections or vaccinations. Every donor was a Caucasian adult residing in Nashville, Tennessee, USA. The CD8 memory samples were a combination of magnetically selected CD45RO+ cells and CCR7-negative CD45RA+ effector memory (TemRA) cells. After blood collection by leukapheresis, PBMCs were isolated using Ficoll-Histopaque density gradient centrifugation and then cryopreserved in the vapor phase of liquid nitrogen. Purity and quantity of every magnetically sorted T cell population were checked by analytical flow cytometry. Genomic DNA was isolated from every sorted fraction and measured by UV absorbance on a Nanodrop 2000c.

The sequenced material came from memory CD8+ T cells from PBMCs. Read against the paper, the sample's cell subset or site label means: CD45RO+ cells pooled with CCR7-negative TemRA cells. The sequence is built from TRBV11-1 and TRBJ1-5, with TRBD1 identical over 7 junction bases. The sequence was collected from a man younger than 35 in good health. Some clones in this sample may be carry-over from other donors' samples. CDR3 loop: CASSSGQDGQPQHF. The sequenced DNA is TGTGCCAGCAGCTCAGGACAGGACGGTCAGCCCCAGCATTTT.